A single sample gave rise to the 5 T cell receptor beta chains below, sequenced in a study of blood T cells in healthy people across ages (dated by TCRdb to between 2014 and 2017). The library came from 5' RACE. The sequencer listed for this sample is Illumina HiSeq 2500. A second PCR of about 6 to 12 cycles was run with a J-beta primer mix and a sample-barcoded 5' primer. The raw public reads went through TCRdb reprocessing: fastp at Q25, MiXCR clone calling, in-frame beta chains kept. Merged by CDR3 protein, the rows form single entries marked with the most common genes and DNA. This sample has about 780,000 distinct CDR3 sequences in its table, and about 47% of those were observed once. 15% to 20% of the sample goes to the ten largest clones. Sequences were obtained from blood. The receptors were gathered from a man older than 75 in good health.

The CDR3 region is CASSFTGSGDTDTQYF. CDR3 DNA sequence: TGTGCCAGCAGCTTTACGGGTAGCGGGGATACAGATACGCAGTATTTT. The chain couples TRBV7-2 to TRBJ2-3; 8 positions agree with TRBD2. Losses at the gene ends were 3 bases for V and 3 bases for J; bases not matched to a gene: 8. Germline V lookup: CDR1 SGHTA, CDR2 FQGNSA. This CDR3 has 16 amino acids.

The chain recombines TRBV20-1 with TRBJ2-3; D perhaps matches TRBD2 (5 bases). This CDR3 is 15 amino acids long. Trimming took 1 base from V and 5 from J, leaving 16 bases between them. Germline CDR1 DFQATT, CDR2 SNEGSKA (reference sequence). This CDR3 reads CSARVWVGVKDTQYF. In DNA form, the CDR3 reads TGCAGTGCTAGAGTTTGGGTCGGGGTTAAAGATACGCAGTATTTT.

The DNA of the CDR3 is TGTGCCAGCAGCCAAAAGCCTCAGGGGAGCTCCTATAATTCACCCCTCCACTTT. Translation gives CASSQKPQGSSYNSPLHF. The rearrangement links TRBV14 to TRBJ1-6; TRBD1 is a possible D gene (6 bases). Germline V gene lookup returns CDR1 SGHDN and CDR2 FVKESK. V was trimmed by 2 bases and J by 0 bases, leaving 14 bases between them. This CDR3 comprises 18 residues.

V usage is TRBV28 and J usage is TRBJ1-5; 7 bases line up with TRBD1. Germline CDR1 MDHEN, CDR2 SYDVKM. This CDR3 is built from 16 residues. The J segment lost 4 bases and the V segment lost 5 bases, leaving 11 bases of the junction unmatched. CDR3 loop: CASSALGAGGNQPQHF. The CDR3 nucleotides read TGTGCCAGCAGTGCTTTAGGGGCAGGGGGTAATCAGCCCCAGCATTTT.

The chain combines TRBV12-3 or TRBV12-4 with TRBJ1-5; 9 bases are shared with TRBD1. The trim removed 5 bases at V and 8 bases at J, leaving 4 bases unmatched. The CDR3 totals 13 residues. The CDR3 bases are TGTGCCAGCAGTCCACAGGGGGCTGAGCCCCAGCATTTT. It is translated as CASSPQGAEPQHF.